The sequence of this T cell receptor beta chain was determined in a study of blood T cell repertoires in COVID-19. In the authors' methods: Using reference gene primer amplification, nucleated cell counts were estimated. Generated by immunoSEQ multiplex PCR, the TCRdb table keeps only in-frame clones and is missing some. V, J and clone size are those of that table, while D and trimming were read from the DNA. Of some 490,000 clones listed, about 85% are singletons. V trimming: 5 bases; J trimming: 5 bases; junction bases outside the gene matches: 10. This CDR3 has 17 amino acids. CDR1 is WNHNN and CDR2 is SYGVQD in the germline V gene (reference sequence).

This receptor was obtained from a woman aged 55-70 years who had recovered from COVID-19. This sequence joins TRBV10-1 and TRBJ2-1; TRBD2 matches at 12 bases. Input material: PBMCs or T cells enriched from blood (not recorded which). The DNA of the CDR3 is TGCGCCAGCAGTTCCACGATACTAGCGGGGGGACACAATGAGCAGTTCTTC. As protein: CASSSTILAGGHNEQFF.